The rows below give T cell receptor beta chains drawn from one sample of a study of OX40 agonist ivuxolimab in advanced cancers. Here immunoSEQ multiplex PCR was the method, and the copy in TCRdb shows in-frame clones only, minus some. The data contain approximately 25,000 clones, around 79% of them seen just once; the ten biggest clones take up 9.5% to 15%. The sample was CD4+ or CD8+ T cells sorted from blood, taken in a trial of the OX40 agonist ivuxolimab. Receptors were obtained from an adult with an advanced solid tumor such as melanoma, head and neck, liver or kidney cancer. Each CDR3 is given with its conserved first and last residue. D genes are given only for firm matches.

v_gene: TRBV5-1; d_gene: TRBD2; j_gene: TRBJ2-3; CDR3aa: CASRQGLAGPSTDTQYF
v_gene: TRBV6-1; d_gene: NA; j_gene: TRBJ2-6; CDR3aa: CASTGTGANVLTF
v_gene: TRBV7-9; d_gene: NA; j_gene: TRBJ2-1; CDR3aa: CASSPVPYNEQFF
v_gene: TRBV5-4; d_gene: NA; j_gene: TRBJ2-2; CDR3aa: CASGGGQVGELFF
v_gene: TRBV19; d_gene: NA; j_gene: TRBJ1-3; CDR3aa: CASSRGATGNTIYF
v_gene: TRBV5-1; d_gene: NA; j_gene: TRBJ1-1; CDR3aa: CASSLLGVGSTEAFF
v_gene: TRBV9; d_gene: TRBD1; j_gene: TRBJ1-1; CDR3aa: CASSVVGQGDTEAFF
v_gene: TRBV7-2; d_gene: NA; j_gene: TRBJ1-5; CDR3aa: CASSPIAGELLQPQHF
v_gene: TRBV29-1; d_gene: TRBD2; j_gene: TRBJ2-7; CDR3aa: CSVAKTGGYEQYF
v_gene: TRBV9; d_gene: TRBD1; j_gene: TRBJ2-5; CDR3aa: CASSVFTGALETQYF
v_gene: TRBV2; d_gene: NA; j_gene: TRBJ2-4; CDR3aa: CASSEAGHRLAKNIQYF
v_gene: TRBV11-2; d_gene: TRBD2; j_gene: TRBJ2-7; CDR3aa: CASSLEPGLAYEQYF
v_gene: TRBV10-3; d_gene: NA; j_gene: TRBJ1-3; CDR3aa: CAISEGRSGNTIYF
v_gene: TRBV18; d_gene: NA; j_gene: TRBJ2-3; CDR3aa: CASSPQPTGWTDTQYF
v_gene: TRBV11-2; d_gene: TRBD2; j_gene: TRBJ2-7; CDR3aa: CASSLGSGAYEQYF
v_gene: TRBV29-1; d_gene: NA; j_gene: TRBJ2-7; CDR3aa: CSVDSRDGGPEQYF
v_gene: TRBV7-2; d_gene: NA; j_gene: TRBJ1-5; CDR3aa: CASSFGPNQPQHF
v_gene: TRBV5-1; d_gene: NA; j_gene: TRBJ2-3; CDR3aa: CASSLDLSTDTQYF